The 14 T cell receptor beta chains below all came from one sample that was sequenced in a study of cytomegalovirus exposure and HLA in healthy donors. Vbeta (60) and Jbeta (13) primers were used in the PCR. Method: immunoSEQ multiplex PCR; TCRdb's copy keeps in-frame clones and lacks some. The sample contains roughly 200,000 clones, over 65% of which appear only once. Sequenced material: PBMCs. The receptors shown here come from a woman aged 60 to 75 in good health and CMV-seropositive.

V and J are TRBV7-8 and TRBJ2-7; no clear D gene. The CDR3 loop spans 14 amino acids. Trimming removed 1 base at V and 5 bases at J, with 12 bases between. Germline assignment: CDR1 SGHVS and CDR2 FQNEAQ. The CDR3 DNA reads TGTGCCAGCAGCTTAGTGCATGGCCCCCACGAGCAGTACTTC. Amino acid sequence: CASSLVHGPHEQYF.

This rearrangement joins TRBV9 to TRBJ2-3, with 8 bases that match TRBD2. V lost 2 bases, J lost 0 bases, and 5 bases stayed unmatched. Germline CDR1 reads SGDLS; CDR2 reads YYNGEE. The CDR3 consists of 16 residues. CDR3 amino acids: CASSVSSGQSTDTQYF. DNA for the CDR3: TGTGCCAGCAGCGTCTCTAGCGGGCAGAGCACAGATACGCAGTATTTT.

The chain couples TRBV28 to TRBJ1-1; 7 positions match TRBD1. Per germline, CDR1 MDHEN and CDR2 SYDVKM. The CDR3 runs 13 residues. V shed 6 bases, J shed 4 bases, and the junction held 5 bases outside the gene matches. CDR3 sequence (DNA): TGTGCCAGCAGGCGACAGGGAAGCACTGAAGCTTTCTTT. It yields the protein CASRRQGSTEAFF.

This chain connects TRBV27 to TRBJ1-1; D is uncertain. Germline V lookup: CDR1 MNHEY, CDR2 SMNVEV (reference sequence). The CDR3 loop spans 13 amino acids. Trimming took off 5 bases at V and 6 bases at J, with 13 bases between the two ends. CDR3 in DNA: TGTGCCAGCAGTCGACTCGACGGCTCTGAAGCTTTCTTT. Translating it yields CASSRLDGSEAFF.

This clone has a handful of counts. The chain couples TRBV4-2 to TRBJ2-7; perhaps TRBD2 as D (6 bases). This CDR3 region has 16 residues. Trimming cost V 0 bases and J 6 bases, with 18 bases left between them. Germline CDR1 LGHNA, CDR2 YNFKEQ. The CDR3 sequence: CASSQESSEAWGEQYF. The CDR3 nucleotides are TGTGCCAGCAGCCAAGAGTCTAGCGAGGCGTGGGGCGAGCAGTACTTC.

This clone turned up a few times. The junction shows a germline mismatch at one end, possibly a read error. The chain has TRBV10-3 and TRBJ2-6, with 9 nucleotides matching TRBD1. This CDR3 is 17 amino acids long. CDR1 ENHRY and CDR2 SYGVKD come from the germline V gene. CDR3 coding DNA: TGTGCCATCAATAGGGACAGGGACCCCTCTGGGGCCAACGGCCTGACTTTC. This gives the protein CAINRDRDPSGANGLTF.

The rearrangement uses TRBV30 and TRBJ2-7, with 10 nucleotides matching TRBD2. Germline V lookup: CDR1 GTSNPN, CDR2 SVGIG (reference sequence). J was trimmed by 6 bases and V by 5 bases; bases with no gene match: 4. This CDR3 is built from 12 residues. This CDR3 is CAWVLAGSEQYF. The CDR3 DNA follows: TGTGCCTGGGTACTAGCGGGGAGCGAGCAGTACTTC.

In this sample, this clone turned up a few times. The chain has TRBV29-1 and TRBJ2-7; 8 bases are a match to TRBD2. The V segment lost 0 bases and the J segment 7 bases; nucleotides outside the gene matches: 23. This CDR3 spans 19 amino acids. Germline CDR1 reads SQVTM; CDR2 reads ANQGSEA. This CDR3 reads CSVEDLMAGSRAGGREQYF. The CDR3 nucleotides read TGCAGCGTTGAAGATCTTATGGCGGGCTCTCGGGCGGGAGGCCGTGAGCAGTACTTC.

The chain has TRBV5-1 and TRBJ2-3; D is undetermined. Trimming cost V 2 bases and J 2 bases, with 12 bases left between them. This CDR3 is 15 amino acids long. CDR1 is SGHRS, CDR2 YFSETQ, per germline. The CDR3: CASSLAIQVTDTQYF. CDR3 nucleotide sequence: TGCGCCAGCAGCTTAGCCATTCAAGTCACAGATACGCAGTATTTT.

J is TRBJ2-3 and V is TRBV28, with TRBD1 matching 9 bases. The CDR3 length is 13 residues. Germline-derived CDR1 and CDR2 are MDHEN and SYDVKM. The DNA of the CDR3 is TGTACCGCCTGGGACAGGGACACAGATACGCAGTATTTT. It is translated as CTAWDRDTDTQYF.

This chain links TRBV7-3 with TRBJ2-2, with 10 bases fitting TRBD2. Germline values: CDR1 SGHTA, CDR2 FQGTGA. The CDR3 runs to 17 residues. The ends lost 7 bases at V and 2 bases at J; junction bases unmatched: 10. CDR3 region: CASTPVSGGVNTGELFF. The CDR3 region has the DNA TGTGCCAGCACCCCAGTGAGCGGGGGGGTTAACACCGGGGAGCTGTTTTTT.

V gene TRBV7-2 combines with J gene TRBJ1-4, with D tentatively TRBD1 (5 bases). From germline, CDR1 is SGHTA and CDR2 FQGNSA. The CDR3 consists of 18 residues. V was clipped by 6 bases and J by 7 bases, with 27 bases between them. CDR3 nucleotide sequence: TGTGCCAGCAGTTACCGGAGGGGCGGATCGTTTATGGGTGAAAAACTGTTTTTT. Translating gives CASSYRRGGSFMGEKLFF.

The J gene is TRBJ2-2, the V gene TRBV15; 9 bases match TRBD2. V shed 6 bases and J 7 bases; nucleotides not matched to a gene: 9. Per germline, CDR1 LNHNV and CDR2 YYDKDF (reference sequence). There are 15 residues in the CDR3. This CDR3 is CATRTRTSEGGELFF. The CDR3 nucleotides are TGTGCCACCAGAACTAGGACTAGCGAAGGCGGGGAGCTGTTTTTT.

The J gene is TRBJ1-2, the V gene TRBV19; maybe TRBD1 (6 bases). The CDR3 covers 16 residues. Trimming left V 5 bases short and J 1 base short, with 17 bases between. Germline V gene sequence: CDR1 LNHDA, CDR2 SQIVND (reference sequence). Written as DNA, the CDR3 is TGTGCCAGTAGTGCGGACAGAACACCCCTTAACTATGGCTACACCTTC. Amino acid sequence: CASSADRTPLNYGYTF.